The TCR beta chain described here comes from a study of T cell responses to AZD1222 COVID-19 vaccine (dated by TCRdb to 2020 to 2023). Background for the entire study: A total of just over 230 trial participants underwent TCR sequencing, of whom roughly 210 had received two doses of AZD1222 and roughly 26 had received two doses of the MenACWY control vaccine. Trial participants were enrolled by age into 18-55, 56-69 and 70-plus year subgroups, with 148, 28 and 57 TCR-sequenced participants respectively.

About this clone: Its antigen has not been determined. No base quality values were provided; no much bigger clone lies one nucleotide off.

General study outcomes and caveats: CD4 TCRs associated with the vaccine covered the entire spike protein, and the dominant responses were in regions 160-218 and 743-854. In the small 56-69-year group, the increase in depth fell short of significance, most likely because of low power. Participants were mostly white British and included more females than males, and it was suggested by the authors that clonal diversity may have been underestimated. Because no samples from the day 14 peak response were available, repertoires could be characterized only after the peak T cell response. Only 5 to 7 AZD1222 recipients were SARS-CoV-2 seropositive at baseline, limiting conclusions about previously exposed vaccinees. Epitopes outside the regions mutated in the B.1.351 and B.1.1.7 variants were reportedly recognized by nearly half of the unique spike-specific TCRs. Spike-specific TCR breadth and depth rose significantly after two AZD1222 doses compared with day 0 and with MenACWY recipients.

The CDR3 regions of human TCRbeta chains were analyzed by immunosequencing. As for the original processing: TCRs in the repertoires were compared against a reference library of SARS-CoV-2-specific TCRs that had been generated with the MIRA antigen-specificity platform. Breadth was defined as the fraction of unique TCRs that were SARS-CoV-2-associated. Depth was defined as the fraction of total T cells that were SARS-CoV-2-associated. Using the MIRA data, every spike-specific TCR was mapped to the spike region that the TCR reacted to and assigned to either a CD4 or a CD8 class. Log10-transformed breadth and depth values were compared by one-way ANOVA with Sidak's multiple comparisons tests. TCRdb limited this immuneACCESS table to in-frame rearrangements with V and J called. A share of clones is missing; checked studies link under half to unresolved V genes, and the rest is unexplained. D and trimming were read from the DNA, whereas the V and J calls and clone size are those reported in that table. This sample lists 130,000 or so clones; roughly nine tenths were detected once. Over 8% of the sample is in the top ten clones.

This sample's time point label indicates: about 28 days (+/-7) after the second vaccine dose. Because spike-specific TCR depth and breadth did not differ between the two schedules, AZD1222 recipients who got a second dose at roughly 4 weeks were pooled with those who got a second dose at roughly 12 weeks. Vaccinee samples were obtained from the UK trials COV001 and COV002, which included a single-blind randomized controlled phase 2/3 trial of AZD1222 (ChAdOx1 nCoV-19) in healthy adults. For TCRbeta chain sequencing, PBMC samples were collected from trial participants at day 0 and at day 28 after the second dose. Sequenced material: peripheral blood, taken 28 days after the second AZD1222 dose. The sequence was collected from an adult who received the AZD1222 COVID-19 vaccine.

At the DNA level, the sequence is TGTGCCAGCAGTTACTCGTCGTTCGGAAACAATGAAAAACTGTTTTTT. This yields the protein CASSYSSFGNNEKLFF. The rearrangement joined TRBV6-5 to TRBJ1-4; the D gene remains uncertain. CDR1 and CDR2 are read off the germline V gene as MNHEY and SVGAGI. At the junction V is shortened by 0 bases and J by 5 bases, with 13 bases in between. Inclusive of the bounding cysteine and phenylalanine, the CDR3 is 16 residues long. Only CDR3 DNA remains: 48 bases, in frame from the first base.